This entry concerns a single TCR beta chain. Unmatched junction bases numbered 7, after V lost 2 bases and J lost 6 bases. This CDR3 contains 15 residues. Germline loops: CDR1 SNHLY, CDR2 FYNNEI. These data originate in a study of T cell responses to AZD1222 COVID-19 vaccine. Sequencing used immunoSEQ multiplex PCR; TCRdb keeps in-frame clones, though not all of them. The repertoire holds 90,000 to 120,000 clones, with around 90% as singletons. This sequence joins TRBV2 and TRBJ1-5; TRBD1 matches 7 bases. The origin of this receptor is an adult in good health. The sample here was peripheral blood, taken on day 0 of AZD1222 vaccination. CDR3 protein: CASSERQGVGQPQHF. The CDR3 DNA sequence: TGTGCCAGCAGTGAAAGGCAGGGGGTCGGTCAGCCCCAGCATTTT.